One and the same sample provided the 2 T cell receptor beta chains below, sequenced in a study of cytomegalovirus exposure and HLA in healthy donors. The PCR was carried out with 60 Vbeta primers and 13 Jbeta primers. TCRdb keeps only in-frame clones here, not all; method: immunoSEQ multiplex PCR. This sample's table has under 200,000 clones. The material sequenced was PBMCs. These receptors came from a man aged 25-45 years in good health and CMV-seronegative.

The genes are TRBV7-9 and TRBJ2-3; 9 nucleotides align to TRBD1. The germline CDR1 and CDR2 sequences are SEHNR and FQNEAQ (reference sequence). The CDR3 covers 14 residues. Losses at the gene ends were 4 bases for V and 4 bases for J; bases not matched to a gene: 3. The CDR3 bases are TGTGCCAGCAGCTCCACAGGGGGCCCAGATACGCAGTATTTT. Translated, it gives CASSSTGGPDTQYF.

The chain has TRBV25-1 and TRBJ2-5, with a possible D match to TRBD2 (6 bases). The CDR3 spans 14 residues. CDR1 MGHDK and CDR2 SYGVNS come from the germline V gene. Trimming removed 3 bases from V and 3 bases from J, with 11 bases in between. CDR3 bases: TGTGCCAGCAGTGAGATGGGGGGAGAAGAGACCCAGTACTTC. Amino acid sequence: CASSEMGGEETQYF.